Reported below is one TCR beta chain. This sample was taken from a study of blood T cell repertoires in COVID-19. Study information: T cells, B-cell-depleted T cells, or PBMCs supplied cDNA or gDNA.

Germline values: CDR1 MNHNY, CDR2 SVGAGI (reference sequence). This CDR3 contains 13 residues. The ends were cut back, 10 bases at V and 7 bases at J, with 19 bases in the middle. In the original workflow: Amplification with reference gene primers provided the estimates of nucleated cell counts. Using immunoSEQ multiplex PCR, the repertoire was profiled, and TCRdb retains in-frame clones only, with some absent. Clonal size and the V and J genes are those of that table, whereas D and trimming came from the DNA. The sample consists of about 99,000 clones, around 74% of them appearing once. The chain links TRBV6-6 to TRBJ1-2; D is undetermined. Material for sequencing was peripheral blood. The TCR originated in a woman of 80 years or more with active or convalescent COVID-19. In nucleotides, the CDR3 is TGTGCCACAGTCCCCACGGCGAGCGGTGGCTACACCTTC. Translating gives CATVPTASGGYTF.